This T cell receptor beta chain is from a study of cytomegalovirus exposure and HLA in healthy donors. CDR1 and CDR2 from the germline V gene are SEHNR and FQNEAQ (reference sequence). The CDR3 length is 17 residues. J was trimmed by 0 bases and V by 5 bases; bases with no gene match: 13. This clone appeared once. Antigen unknown. A multiplex PCR was run with 60 Vbeta primers and 13 Jbeta primers. TCRdb's copy holds only in-frame clones and misses some; the assay was immunoSEQ multiplex PCR. The profile covers nearly 110,000 clones, with over 55% appearing a single time and about 2.5% taken by the ten largest. General study results and limits: For TCR beta chains, V- and J-gene trimming was later linked to a missense DCLRE1C variant.

This sequence originates from a female donor in good health and CMV-seronegative. The sequencing sample was made of PBMCs. The chain is built from TRBV7-9 and TRBJ2-7; 7 bases map to TRBD2. The CDR3 spells CASSPGPPSGNSYEQYF. The CDR3 coding sequence is TGTGCCAGCAGCCCCGGGCCGCCCAGCGGGAACTCCTACGAGCAGTACTTC.